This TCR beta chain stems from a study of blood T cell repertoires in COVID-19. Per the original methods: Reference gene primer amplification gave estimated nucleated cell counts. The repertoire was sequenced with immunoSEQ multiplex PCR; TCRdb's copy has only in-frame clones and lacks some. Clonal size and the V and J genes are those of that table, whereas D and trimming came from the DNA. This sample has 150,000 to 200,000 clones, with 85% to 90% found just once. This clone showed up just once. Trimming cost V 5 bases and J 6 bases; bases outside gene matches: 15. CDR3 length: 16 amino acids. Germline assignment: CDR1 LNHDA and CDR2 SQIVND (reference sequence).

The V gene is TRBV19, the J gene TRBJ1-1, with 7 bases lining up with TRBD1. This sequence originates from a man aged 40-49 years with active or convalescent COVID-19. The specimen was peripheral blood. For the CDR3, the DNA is TGTGCCAGTAGTGCACCCAGACAGGGCGGGTCGTCTGAAGCTTTCTTT. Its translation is CASSAPRQGGSSEAFF.